This T cell receptor beta chain was sequenced during a study of T-cell reconstitution after alpha-beta-depleted transplantation in children. In this sample, this clonotype turned up once. The library targeted TCRbeta and was prepared with unique molecular identifiers. MiXCR, run by TCRdb on the PCR reads, gives a single entry per CDR3 protein. This sample has about 100,000 distinct CDR3 sequences, with roughly 6% found just once. The TCR was taken from a female patient aged 2-9 years who had a stem cell transplant for Fanconi anemia, so the T cells may come from the graft donor. The material sequenced was PBMCs, mostly from graft donor cells, taken 60 days after TCRalphabeta/CD19-depleted stem cell transplant.

The CDR3 DNA is TGTGCCAGCATCTCAGGGACAGTTAATCAGCCCCAGCATTTT. Its translation is CASISGTVNQPQHF. The V and J genes are TRBV6-1 and TRBJ1-5; 7 positions agree with TRBD1. Germline V CDR1 and CDR2: MNHNS, SASEGT. V lost 7 bases and J lost 4; bases outside the gene matches: 7. This CDR3 has 14 residues.